Listed here is a single T cell receptor (beta chain). Its antigen is as yet unknown. Deletions cut 6 bases from V and 3 bases from J, with 8 bases between. The CDR3 consists of 12 residues. CDR1 and CDR2 (germline): SGHTA, FQGTGA. These data are taken from a study of OX40 agonist ivuxolimab in advanced cancers. On the study more broadly: Every 2 weeks, patients got intravenous ivuxolimab at one of six dose levels (0.01-10 mg/kg). Dose-escalation patients suffered from hepatocellular carcinoma, melanoma, renal cell or head and neck cancer. Points from the study as a whole: Clonal expansion by week 6 occurred in CD4+ and CD8+ blood T cells (at 0.1 to 3.0 mg/kg). Researchers report that CD8+ T cells had, on average, more expanded clones than CD4+.

The protocol was immunoSEQ multiplex PCR, while the TCRdb copy is restricted to in-frame clones and leaves out a portion. This sample has 55,000 to 60,000 clones, with 70% to 90% found just once. The TCR sequence derives from an adult with an advanced solid tumor such as melanoma, head and neck, liver or kidney cancer. The material sequenced was CD4+ or CD8+ T cells sorted from blood, taken in a trial of the OX40 agonist ivuxolimab. The V gene is TRBV7-3, the J gene TRBJ1-1; no reliable D call. The CDR3 coding sequence is TGTGCCAGCAGGGGCGCGGACACTGAAGCTTTCTTT. Translating it yields CASRGADTEAFF.